A selection of T cell receptor beta chains follows, all from one sample in a study of blood T cells in healthy people across ages. MiXCR, applied by TCRdb to the 5' RACE reads, yields one record per CDR3 protein. The profile shows roughly 1 million distinct CDR3 sequences, approximately 25% of them singletons. These same data were also listed under a study on T cells of mothers and their children.

The sample taken for sequencing was blood. Receptors originate from a girl aged 2 to 10 in good health. Each CDR3 is given with its conserved first and last residue. D genes are given only for firm matches.

d_gene | v_gene | CDR3aa
- | TRBV4-1 | CASSQPTQARASPQFF
TRBD2 | TRBV4-1 | CASSQVWVAGNSYEQYF
- | TRBV20-1 | CSATNLRTDTQYF
TRBD1 | TRBV5-1 | CASSLGQGQQEAFF
- | TRBV12-3/TRBV12-4 | CASSFSEGVAQFF
- | TRBV5-1 | CASSLGGTYYNEQFF
- | TRBV6-1 | CASTPVSSNEQFF
- | TRBV6-5 | CASSYGAFWGRETQYF
TRBD1 | TRBV4-1 | CASSQAPGTGIPETQYF
TRBD2 | TRBV7-2 | CVSSLRRTSSEVTQYF
TRBD1 | TRBV5-1 | CASSTRQGKETQYF
TRBD2 | TRBV5-1 | CASSGGRGETQYF
- | TRBV6-1 | CASSEAPNHGYTF
- | TRBV15 | CATSKDLRVATYEQYF